This T cell receptor beta chain was found in a study of cytomegalovirus exposure and HLA in healthy donors. It was with 60 Vbeta and 13 Jbeta primers that the PCR ran. TCRdb's copy holds only in-frame clones and misses some; the assay was immunoSEQ multiplex PCR. The sample consists of tens of thousands of clones, about 80% of them appearing once. CDR3 length: 13 amino acids. Germline V gives CDR1 SGHRS, CDR2 YFSETQ. J was trimmed by 3 bases and V by 6 bases; bases with no gene match: 6. The sequenced sample consisted of PBMCs. The chain joins TRBV5-1 to TRBJ2-7, with TRBD1 matching 7 bases. This clonotype was obtained from a man aged 50 to 59 in good health and CMV-seropositive. The CDR3 spells CASKVTGNYEQYF. CDR3 nucleotides: TGCGCCAGCAAGGTGACAGGGAACTACGAGCAGTACTTC.